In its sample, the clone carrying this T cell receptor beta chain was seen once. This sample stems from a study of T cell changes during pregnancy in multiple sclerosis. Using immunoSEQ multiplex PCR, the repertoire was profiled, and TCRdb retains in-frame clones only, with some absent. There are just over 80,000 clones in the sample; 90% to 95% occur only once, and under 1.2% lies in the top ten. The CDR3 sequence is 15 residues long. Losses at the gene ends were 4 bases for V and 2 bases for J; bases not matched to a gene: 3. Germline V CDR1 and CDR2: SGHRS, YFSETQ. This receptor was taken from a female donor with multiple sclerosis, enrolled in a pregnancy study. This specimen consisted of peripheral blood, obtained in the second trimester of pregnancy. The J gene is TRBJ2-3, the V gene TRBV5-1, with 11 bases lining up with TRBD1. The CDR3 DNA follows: TGCGCCAGCAGCATGGGACAGGGGGACACAGATACGCAGTATTTT. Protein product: CASSMGQGDTDTQYF.